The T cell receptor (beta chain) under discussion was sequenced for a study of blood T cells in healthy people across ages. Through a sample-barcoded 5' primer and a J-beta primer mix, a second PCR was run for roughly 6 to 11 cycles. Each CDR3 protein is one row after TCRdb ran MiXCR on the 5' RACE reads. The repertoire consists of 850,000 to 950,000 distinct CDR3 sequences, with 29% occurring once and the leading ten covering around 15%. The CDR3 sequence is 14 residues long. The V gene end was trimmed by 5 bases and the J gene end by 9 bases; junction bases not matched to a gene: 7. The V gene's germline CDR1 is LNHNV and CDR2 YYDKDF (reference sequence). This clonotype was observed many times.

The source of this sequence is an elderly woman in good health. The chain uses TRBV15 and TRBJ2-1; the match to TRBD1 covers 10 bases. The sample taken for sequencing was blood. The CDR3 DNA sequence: TGTGCCACCAGCGGGGAGACAGGGGGCGTTGAGCAGTTCTTC. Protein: CATSGETGGVEQFF.